Shown below are 6 T cell receptor beta chains from a single sample sequenced in a study of cytomegalovirus exposure and HLA in healthy donors. TCRdb's table, derived via immunoSEQ multiplex PCR, lists solely in-frame clones and lacks some. In the table there are 35,000 to 50,000 clones, around nine tenths of which are singletons. Sequencing was performed on PBMCs. The receptors stem from a man between 18 and 35 years old in good health and CMV-seronegative.

V gene TRBV5-1 combines with J gene TRBJ2-2, with TRBD1 matching over 7 bases. Unmatched junction bases numbered 7, after V lost 4 bases and J lost 4 bases. The length of the CDR3 is 15 residues. The germline V gene has CDR1 SGHRS and CDR2 YFSETQ. The CDR3 reads CASSTDRAVTGELFF. CDR3 in DNA: TGCGCCAGCAGCACCGACAGGGCAGTCACCGGGGAGCTGTTTTTT.

This chain joins TRBV27 and TRBJ1-5, with D unclear. V dropped 5 bases and J dropped 0 bases, with 8 bases sitting between them. Germline V gene lookup returns CDR1 MNHEY and CDR2 SMNVEV (reference sequence). This CDR3 is built from 14 residues. DNA for the CDR3: TGTGCCAGCAGTCCAGAAGTTAGCAATCAGCCCCAGCATTTT. It encodes CASSPEVSNQPQHF.

The chain links TRBV20-1 to TRBJ2-5; TRBD2 matches at 7 bases. The V gene end was trimmed by 6 bases and the J gene end by 5 bases; junction bases not matched to a gene: 3. Germline loops: CDR1 DFQATT, CDR2 SNEGSKA (reference sequence). CDR3 length equals 11 residues. The CDR3 DNA sequence: TGCAGTGCACTAGCGTTGGAGACCCAGTACTTC. Protein product: CSALALETQYF.

V and J are TRBV5-6 and TRBJ2-3, with a possible D match to TRBD1 (6 bases). The CDR3 loop spans 15 amino acids. Germline CDR1 reads SGHDT; CDR2 reads YYEEEE. The V and J ends lost 6 bases and 5 bases respectively, with 19 bases between them. The CDR3 bases are TGTGCCAGCACACCCCGGGGCAGGGGAAGAGATACGCAGTATTTT. As protein: CASTPRGRGRDTQYF. Variable domain in full (rest from reference TRBV5-6 and TRBJ2-3): DAGVTQSPTHLIKTRGQQVTLRCSPKSGHDTVSWYQQALGQGPQFIFQYYEEEERQRGNFPDRFSGHQFPNYSSELNVNALLLGDSALYLCASTPRGRGRDTQYFGPGTRLTVL.

The rearrangement uses TRBV28 and TRBJ1-4; possible D gene TRBD1, 5 bases. Germline CDR1 reads MDHEN; CDR2 reads SYDVKM. V was cut by 5 bases and J by 8 bases, with 12 bases left in between. This CDR3 region has 13 residues. CDR3 bases: TGTGCCAGCAGTCCAGGGTGGACGGAAAAACTGTTTTTT. Its translation is CASSPGWTEKLFF.

As regards this clone: Other DNA sequences in the sample encode the same CDR3. The genes are TRBV18 and TRBJ2-5; the match to TRBD1 covers 9 bases. V shed 5 bases, J shed 5 bases, and the junction held 6 bases outside the gene matches. Germline lookup yields CDR1 KGHSH and CDR2 LQKENI. This CDR3 spans 14 amino acids. The CDR3 region has the DNA TGTGCCAGCTCAGCTACAGGGGGCCGTGAGACCCAGTACTTC. Its translation is CASSATGGRETQYF.